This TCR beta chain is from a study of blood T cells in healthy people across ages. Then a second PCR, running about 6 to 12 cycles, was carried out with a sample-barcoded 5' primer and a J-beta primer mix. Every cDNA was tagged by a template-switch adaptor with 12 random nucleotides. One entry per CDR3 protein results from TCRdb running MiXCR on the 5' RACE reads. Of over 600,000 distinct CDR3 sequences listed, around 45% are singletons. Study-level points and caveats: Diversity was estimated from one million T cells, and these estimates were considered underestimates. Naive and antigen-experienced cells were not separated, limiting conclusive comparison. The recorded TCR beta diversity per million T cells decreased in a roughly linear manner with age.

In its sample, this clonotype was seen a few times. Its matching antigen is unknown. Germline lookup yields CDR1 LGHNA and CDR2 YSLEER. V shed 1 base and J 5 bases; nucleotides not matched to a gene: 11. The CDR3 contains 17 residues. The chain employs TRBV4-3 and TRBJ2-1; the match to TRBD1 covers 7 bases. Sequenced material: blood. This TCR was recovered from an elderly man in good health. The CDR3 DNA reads TGCGCCAGCAGCCAAGTCCCAGGACAGGCCCCCCACAATGAGCAGTTCTTC. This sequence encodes CASSQVPGQAPHNEQFF.